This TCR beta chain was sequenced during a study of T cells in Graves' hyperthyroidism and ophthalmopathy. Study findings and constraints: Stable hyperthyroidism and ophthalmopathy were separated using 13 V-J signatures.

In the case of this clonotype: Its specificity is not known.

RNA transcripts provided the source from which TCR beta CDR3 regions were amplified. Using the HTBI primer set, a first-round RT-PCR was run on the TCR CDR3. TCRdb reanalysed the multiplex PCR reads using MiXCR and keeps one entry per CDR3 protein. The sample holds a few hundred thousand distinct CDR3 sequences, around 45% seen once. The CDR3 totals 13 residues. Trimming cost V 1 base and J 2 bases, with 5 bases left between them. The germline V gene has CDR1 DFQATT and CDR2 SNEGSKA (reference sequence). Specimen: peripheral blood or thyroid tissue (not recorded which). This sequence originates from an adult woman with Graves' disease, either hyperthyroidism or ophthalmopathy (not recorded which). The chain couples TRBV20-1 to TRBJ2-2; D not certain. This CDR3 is CSARGYNTGELFF. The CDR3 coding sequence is TGCAGTGCTAGAGGATACAACACCGGGGAGCTGTTTTTT.